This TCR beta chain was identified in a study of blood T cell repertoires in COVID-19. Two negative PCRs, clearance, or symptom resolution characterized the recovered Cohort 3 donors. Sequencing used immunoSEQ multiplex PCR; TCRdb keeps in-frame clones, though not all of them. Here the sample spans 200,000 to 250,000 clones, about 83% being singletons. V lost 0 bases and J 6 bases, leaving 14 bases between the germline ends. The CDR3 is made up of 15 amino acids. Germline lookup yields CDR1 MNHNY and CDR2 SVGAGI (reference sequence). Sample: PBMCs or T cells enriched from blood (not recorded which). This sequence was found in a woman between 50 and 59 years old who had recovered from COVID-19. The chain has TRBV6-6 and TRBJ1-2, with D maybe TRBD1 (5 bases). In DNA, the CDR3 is TGTGCCAGCAGTTACTCGGGGGGACTGAGGAATGGCTACACCTTC. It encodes CASSYSGGLRNGYTF.